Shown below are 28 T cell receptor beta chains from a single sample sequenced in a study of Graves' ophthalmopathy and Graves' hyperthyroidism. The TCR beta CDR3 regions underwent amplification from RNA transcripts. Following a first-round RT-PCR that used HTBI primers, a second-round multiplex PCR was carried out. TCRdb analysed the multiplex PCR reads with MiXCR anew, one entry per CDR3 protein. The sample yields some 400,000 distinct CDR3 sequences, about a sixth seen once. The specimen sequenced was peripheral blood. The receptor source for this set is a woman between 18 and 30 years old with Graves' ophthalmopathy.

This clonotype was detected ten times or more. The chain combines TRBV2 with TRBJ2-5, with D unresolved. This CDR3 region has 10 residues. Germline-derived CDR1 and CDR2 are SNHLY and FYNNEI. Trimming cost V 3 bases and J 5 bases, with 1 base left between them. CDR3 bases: TGTGCCAGCAGTGAGGAGACCCAGTACTTC. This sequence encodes CASSEETQYF.

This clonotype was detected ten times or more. The CDR3 loop is CASSQQGLRTEAFF. The DNA for the CDR3 is TGTGCCAGCAGTCAACAGGGGCTGCGCACTGAAGCTTTCTTT. This chain connects TRBV27 to TRBJ1-1; the match to TRBD1 covers 7 bases. V gave up 5 bases and J gave up 4 bases; unmatched junction bases: 7. Germline loops: CDR1 MNHEY, CDR2 SMNVEV (reference sequence). The CDR3 sequence is 14 residues long.

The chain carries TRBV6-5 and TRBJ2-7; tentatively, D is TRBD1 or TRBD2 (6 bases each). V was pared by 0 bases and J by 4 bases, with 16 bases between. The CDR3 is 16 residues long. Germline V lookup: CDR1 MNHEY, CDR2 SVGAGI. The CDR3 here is CASSYSFSGAGYEQYF. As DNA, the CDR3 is TGTGCCAGCAGTTACTCGTTCTCGGGGGCGGGGTACGAGCAGTACTTC.

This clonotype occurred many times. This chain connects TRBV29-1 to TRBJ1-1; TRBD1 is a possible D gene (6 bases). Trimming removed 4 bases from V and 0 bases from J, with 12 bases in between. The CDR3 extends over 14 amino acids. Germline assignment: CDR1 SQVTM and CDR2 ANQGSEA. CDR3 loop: CSVAGRGLNTEAFF. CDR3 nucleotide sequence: TGCAGCGTTGCAGGCAGGGGTCTGAACACTGAAGCTTTCTTT.

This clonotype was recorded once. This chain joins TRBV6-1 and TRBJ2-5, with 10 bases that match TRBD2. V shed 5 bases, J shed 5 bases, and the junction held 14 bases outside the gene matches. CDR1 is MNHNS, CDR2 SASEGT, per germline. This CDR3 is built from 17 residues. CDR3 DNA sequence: TGTGCCAGCAGTCCCGGGGTAGCGGGAGGATATGATGAGACCCAGTACTTC. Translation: CASSPGVAGGYDETQYF.

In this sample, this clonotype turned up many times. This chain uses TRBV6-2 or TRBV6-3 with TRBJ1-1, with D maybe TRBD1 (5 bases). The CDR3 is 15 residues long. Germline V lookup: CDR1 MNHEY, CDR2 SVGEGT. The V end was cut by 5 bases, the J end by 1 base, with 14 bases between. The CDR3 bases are TGTGCCAGCAGTAGCCGTCAGGACACGAACACTGAAGCTTTCTTT. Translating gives CASSSRQDTNTEAFF.

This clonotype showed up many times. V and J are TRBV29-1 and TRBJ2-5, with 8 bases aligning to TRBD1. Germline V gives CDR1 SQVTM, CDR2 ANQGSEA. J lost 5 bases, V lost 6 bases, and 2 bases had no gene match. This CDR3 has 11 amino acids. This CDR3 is CSVRQGETQYF. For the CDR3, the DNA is TGCAGCGTCCGACAGGGGGAGACCCAGTACTTC.

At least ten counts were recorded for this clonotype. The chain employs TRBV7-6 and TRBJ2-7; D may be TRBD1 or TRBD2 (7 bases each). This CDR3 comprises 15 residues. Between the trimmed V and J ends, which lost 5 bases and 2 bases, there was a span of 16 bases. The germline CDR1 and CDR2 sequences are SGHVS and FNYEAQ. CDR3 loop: CASSRGDSPTYEQYF. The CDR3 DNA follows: TGTGCCAGCAGCCGGGGGGACAGCCCGACCTACGAGCAGTACTTC.

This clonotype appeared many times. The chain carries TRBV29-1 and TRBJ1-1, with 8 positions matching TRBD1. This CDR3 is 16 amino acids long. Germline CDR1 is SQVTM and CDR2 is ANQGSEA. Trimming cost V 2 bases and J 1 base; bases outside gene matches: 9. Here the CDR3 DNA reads TGCAGCGTTGAAATTCGCCAGGGGGCGGCGAACACTGAAGCTTTCTTT. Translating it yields CSVEIRQGAANTEAFF.

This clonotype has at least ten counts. CDR3 in amino acids: CASSLIRGRWETQYF. The CDR3 coding sequence is TGTGCCAGCAGTTTGATCCGGGGTCGCTGGGAGACCCAGTACTTC. This sequence joins TRBV27 and TRBJ2-5; D is possibly TRBD2 (5 bases). Germline CDR1 is MNHEY and CDR2 is SMNVEV (reference sequence). V lost 3 bases, J lost 5 bases, and 16 bases lay in between. This CDR3 spans 15 amino acids.

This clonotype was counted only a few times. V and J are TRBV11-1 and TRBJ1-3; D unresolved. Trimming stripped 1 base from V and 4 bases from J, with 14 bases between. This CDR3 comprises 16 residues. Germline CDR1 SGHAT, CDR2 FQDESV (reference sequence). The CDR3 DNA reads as TGTGCCAGCAGCTTAGGAGGAGGAGGGCTAGGAAACACCATATATTTT. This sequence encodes CASSLGGGGLGNTIYF.

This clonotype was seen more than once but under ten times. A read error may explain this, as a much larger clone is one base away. The CDR3 DNA sequence: TGTGCCAACAGTTACGGGGCGGACAATGGCAATCAGCCCCAGCATTTT. Translated: CANSYGADNGNQPQHF. The chain uses TRBV6-5 and TRBJ1-5; D possibly corresponds to TRBD1 (5 bases). CDR3 length: 16 amino acids. CDR1 is MNHEY, CDR2 SVGAGI, per germline.

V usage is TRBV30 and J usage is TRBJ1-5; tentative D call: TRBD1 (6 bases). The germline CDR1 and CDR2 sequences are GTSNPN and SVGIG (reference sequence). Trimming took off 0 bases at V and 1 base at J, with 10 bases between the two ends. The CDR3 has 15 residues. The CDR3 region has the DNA TGTGCCTGGAGTGTATTACAGGGCAGCAATCAGCCCCAGCATTTT. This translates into CAWSVLQGSNQPQHF.

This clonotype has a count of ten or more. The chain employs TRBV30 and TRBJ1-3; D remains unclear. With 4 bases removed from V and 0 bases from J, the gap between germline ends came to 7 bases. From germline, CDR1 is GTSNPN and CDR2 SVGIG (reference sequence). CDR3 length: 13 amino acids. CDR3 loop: CAWIQYSGNTIYF. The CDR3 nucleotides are TGTGCCTGGATCCAGTACTCTGGAAACACCATATATTTT.

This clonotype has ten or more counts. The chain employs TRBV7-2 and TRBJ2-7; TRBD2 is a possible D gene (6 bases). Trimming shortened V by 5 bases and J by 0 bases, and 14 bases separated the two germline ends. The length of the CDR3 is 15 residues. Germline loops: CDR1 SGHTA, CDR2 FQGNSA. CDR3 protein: CASSPRDSFSYEQYF. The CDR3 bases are TGTGCCAGCAGCCCCCGGGACTCCTTCTCCTACGAGCAGTACTTC.

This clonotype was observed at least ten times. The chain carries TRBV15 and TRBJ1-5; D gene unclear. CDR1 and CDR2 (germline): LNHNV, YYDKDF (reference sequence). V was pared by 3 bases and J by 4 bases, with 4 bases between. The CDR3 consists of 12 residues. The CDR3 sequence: CATSSPNQPQHF. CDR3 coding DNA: TGTGCCACCAGCAGCCCTAATCAGCCCCAGCATTTT.

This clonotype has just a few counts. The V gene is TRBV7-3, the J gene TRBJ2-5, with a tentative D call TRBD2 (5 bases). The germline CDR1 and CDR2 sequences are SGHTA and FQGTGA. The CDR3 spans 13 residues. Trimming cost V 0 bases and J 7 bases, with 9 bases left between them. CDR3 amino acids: CASSLTSRATQYF. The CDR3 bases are TGTGCCAGCAGCTTAACGTCGAGGGCGACCCAGTACTTC. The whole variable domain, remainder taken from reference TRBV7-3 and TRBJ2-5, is GAGVSQTPSNKVTEKGKYVELRCDPISGHTALYWYRQSLGQGPEFLIYFQGTGAADDSGLPNDRFFAVRPEGSVSTLKIQRTERGDSAVYLCASSLTSRATQYFGPGTRLLVL.

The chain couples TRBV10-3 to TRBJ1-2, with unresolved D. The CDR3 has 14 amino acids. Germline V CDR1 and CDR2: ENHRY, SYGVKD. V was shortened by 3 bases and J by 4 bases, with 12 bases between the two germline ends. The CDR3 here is CAISESRGPYGYTF. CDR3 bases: TGTGCCATCAGTGAATCTAGAGGGCCCTATGGCTACACCTTC.

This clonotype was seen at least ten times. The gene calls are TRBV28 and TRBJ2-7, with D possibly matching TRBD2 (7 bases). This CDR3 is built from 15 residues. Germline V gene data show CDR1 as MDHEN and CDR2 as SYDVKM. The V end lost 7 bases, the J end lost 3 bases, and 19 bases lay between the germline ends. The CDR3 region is CASNQPRGGYYEQYF. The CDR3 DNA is TGTGCCAGCAATCAACCCAGGGGAGGGTACTACGAGCAGTACTTC.

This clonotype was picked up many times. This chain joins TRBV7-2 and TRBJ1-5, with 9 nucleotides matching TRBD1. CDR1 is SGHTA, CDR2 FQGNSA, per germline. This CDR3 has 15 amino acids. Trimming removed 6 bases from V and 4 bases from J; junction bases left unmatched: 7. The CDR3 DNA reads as TGTGCCAGCAGTCAAAGGGGGACAGGGAATCAGCCCCAGCATTTT. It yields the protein CASSQRGTGNQPQHF. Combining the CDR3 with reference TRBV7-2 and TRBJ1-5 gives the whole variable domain GAGVSQSPSNKVTEKGKDVELRCDPISGHTALYWYRQSLGQGLEFLIYFQGNSAPDKSGLPSDRFSAERTGGSVSTLTIQRTQQEDSAVYLCASSQRGTGNQPQHFGDGTRLSIL.

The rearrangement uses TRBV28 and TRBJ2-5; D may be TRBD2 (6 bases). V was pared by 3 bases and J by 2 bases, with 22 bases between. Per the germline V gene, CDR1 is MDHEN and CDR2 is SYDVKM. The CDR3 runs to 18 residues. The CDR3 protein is CASSLSPSGVAEQETQYF. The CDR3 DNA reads TGTGCCAGCAGTTTGTCACCTTCTGGGGTAGCGGAACAAGAGACCCAGTACTTC.

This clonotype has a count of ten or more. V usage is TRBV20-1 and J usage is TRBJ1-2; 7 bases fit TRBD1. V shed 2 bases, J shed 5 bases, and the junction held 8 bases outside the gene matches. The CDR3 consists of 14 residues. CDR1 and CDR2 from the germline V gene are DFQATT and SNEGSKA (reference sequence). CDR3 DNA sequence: TGCAGTGCTAGAATTCGACAGGGAGGGTATGGCTACACCTTC. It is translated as CSARIRQGGYGYTF.

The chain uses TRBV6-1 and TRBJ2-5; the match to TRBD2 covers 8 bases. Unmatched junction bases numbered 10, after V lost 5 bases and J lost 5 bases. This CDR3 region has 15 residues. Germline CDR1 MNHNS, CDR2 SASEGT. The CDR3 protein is CASSRSGIGGETQYF. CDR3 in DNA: TGTGCCAGCAGTCGTAGCGGGATAGGTGGGGAGACCCAGTACTTC.

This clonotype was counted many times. CDR3 in DNA: TGTGCCAGCAGGCTGACAGGCTCCCTCTACGAGCAGTACTTC. This encodes CASRLTGSLYEQYF. This chain connects TRBV28 to TRBJ2-7; TRBD1 is a possible D gene (6 bases). The CDR3 is 14 residues long. Germline assignment: CDR1 MDHEN and CDR2 SYDVKM. V lost 6 bases to trimming and J lost 3 bases, with 15 bases between them.

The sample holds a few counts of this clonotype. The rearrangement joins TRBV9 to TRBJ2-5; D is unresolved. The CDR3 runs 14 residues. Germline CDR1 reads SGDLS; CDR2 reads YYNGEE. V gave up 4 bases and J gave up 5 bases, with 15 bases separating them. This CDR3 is CASSPPPPLETQYF. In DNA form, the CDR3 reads TGTGCCAGCAGCCCCCCCCCCCCCCTGGAGACCCAGTACTTC.

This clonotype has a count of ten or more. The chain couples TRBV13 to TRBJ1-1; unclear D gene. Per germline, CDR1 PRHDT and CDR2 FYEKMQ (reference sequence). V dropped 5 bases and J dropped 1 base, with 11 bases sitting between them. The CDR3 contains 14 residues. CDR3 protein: CASSNHLKNTEAFF. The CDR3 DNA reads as TGTGCCAGCAGCAACCACCTCAAGAACACTGAAGCTTTCTTT.

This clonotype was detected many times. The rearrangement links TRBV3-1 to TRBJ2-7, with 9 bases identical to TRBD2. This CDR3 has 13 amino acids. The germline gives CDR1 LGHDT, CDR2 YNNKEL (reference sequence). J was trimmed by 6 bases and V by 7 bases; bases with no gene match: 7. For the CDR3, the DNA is TGTGCCAGCATCAGTAGCGGGAGTCGCGAGCAGTACTTC. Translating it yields CASISSGSREQYF.

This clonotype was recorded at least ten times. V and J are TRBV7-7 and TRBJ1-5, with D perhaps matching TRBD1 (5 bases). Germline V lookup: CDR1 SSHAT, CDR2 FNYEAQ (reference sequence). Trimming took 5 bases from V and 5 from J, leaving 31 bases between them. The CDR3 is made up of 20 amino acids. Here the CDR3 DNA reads TGTGCCAGCAGCCCACCCCGGCCCGTCTCACCCTGGGGGGGTTATCAGCCCCAGCATTTT. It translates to CASSPPRPVSPWGGYQPQHF.